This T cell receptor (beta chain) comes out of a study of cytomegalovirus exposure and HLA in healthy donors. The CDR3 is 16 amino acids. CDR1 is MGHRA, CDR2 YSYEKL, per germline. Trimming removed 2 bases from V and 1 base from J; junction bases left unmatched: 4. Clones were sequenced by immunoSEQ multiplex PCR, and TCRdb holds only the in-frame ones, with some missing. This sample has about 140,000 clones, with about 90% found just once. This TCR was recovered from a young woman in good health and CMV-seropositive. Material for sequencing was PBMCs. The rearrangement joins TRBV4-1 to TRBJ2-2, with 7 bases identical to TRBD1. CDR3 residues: CASSQLDRVNTGELFF. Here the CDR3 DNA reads TGCGCCAGCAGCCAACTCGACAGGGTGAACACCGGGGAGCTGTTTTTT.